A selection of T cell receptor beta chains follows, all from one sample in a study of esophageal squamous cell carcinoma under preoperative chemotherapy. From the PCR reads, TCRdb called clonotypes with MiXCR, one entry per CDR3 protein. The sample has about 16,000 distinct CDR3 sequences, more than 45% seen once; the top ten hold roughly 29%. The sample here was taken from a patient given preoperative chemotherapy. The receptors here all came from a human donor with esophageal squamous cell carcinoma. The donor label of this sample is uncertain. Each CDR3 is given with its conserved first and last residue. A D gene is named only where the DNA matches it firmly. A clone size is listed for some rows: how often the clone was seen (once, few, many), or a class if it is expanded.

j_call | v_call | d_call | clone_size | cdr3_nt | cdr3_aa
TRBJ2-1 | TRBV5-3 | - | - | TGTGCCAGAAGCTTGGCCCGGGACCCAAGCTCCTACAATGAGCAGTTCTTC | CARSLARDPSSYNEQFF
TRBJ2-7 | TRBV7-2 | TRBD2 | few | TGTGCCAGCAGCTTAGGGGGCGGGAGGCCCCCCTACGAGCAGTACTTC | CASSLGGGRPPYEQYF
TRBJ2-5 | TRBV5-1 | TRBD2 | - | TGCGCCAGCAGCTACGGACTAGTTCAAGAGACCCAGTACTTC | CASSYGLVQETQYF
TRBJ2-7 | TRBV7-6 | - | - | TGTGCCAGCAGCTTGAGCGCAGGGGTAGAAGAGCAGTACTTC | CASSLSAGVEEQYF
TRBJ2-5 | TRBV27 | TRBD1 | - | TGTGCCAGCAGTTGGACAGGTCAAGAGACCCAGTACTTC | CASSWTGQETQYF
TRBJ2-1 | TRBV7-6 | TRBD1 | many | TGTGCCAGCAAGAAAGGGACAGGGGGCGCGGAGACCCAGTTCTTC | CASKKGTGGAETQFF
TRBJ2-4 | TRBV5-1 | TRBD1 | - | TGCGCCAGCAGCGCCGAAACCGGGACAGGACTATTAGCCAAAAACATTCAGTACTTC | CASSAETGTGLLAKNIQYF
TRBJ2-3 | TRBV12-3/TRBV12-4 | - | - | TGTGCCAGCAGTTTGTCCCTACAGGCAGGGGTGGCTAGCGACCAGGCTGTGAGCACCGGGACGCAGTATTTT | CASSLSLQAGVASDQAVSTGTQYF
TRBJ2-5 | TRBV10-3 | TRBD2 | - | TGTGCCATCAGTGAGGGGACTACTGACTACAATGAGCAGTACTTC | CAISEGTTDYNEQYF
TRBJ2-3 | TRBV7-3 | - | few | TGTGCCAGCAGCTTAAAGCTACCCACAGATACGCAGTATTTT | CASSLKLPTDTQYF
TRBJ2-2 | TRBV6-5 | TRBD1 | medium-sized | TGTGCCAGCAGTTTAGACAGGGGCGCTCCCGGGGAGCTGTTTTTT | CASSLDRGAPGELFF
TRBJ2-4 | TRBV7-2 | - | - | TGTGCCAGCAGCTCTAACCGGGACGGGGGATCCCAGTACTTC | CASSSNRDGGSQYF
TRBJ2-1 | TRBV7-7 | - | - | TGTGCCAGCAGCTTAGCAGAGGGGGGAGAGCAGTTCTTC | CASSLAEGGEQFF
TRBJ2-3 | TRBV7-7 | - | - | TGTGCCAGCAGCCGGAGTGGGACTTCCACAGATACGCAGTATTTT | CASSRSGTSTDTQYF
TRBJ2-1 | TRBV7-2 | - | - | TGTGCCAGCAGCTTGACGGGAGCAAGGAATGAGCAGTTCTTC | CASSLTGARNEQFF
TRBJ2-1 | TRBV6-1 | TRBD2 | many | TGTGCCAGCAGACTAGGACTAGCGGGGGACAATGAGCAGTTCTTC | CASRLGLAGDNEQFF
TRBJ2-1 | TRBV7-3 | - | - | TGTGCCAGCAGCAGGGGGGCCGGGCCTCGGCTTCAGTTCTTC | CASSRGAGPRLQFF
TRBJ2-7 | TRBV6-1 | - | - | TGTGCCAGCAGTGAACTGGCGGCTTCACCCTACGAGCAGTACTTC | CASSELAASPYEQYF